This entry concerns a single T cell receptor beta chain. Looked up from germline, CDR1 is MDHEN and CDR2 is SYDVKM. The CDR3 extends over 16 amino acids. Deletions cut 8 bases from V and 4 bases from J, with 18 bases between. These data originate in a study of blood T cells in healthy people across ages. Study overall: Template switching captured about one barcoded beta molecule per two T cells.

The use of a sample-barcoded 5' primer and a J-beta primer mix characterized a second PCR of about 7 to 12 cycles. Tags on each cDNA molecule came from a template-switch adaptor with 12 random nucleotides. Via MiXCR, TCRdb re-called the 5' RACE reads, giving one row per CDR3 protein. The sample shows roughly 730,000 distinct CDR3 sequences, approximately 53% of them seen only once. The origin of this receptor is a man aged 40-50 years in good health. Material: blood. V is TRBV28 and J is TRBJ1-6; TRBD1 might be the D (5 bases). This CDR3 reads CASCTQGSGYNSPLHF. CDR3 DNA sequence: TGTGCCAGCTGCACGCAGGGATCGGGTTATAATTCACCCCTCCACTTT.